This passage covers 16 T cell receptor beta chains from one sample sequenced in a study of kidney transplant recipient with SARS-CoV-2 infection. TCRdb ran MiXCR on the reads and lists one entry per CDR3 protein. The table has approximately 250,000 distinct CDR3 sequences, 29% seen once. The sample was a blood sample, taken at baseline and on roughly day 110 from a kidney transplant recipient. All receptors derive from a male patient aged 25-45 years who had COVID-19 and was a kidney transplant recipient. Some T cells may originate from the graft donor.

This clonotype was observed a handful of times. The DNA for the CDR3 is TGTGCCAGCAGCAGGCCACCCACCCTTCGAAAGACCTATGGCTACACCTTC. Translated, it gives CASSRPPTLRKTYGYTF. This sequence joins TRBV3-1 and TRBJ1-2; D gene ambiguous. Trimming left V 5 bases short and J 4 bases short, with 23 bases between. CDR3 size: 17 residues. CDR1 and CDR2 (germline): LGHDT, YNNKEL (reference sequence).

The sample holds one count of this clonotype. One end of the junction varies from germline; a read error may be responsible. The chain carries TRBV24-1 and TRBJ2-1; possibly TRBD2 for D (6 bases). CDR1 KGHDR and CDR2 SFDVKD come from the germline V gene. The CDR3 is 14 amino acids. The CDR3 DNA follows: TGTGTCACCAGTGGATATAGCGGAAACAATGAGCAGTTCTTT. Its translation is CVTSGYSGNNEQFF.

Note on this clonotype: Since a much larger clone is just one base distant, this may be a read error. This CDR3 is CASNHLAPGKTYGYTF. CDR3 nucleotides: TGTGCCAGCAATCATCTCGCACCAGGAAAGACCTATGGCTACACCTTC. The chain couples TRBV5-4 to TRBJ1-2; D is undetermined. V was trimmed by 6 bases and J by 4 bases, leaving 22 bases between them. Germline lookup yields CDR1 SGHNT and CDR2 YYREEE (reference sequence). The CDR3 loop spans 16 amino acids. Full variable domain (remainder filled in from reference TRBV5-4 and TRBJ1-2): ETGVTQSPTHLIKTRGQQVTLRCSSQSGHNTVSWYQQALGQGPQFIFQYYREEENGRGNFPPRFSGLQFPNYSSELNVNALELDDSALYLCASNHLAPGKTYGYTFGSGTRLTVV.

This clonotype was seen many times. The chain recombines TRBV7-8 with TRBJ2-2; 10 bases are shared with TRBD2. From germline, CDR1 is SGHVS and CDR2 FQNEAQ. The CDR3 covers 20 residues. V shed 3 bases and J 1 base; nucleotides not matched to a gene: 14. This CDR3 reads CASSFERVAGGSRNTGELFF. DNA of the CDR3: TGTGCCAGCAGCTTTGAAAGAGTAGCGGGGGGTTCAAGGAACACCGGGGAGCTGTTTTTT. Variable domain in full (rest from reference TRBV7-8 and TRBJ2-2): GAGVSQSPRYKVAKRGQDVALRCDPISGHVSLFWYQQALGQGPEFLTYFQNEAQLDKSGLPSDRFFAERPEGSVSTLKIQRTQQEDSAVYLCASSFERVAGGSRNTGELFFGEGSRLTVL.

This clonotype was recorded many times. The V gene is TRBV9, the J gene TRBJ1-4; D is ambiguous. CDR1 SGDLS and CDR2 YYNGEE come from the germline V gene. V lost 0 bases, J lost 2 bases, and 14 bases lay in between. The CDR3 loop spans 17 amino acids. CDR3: CASSVDAGEGTNEKLFF. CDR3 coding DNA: TGTGCCAGCAGCGTAGACGCTGGGGAAGGTACTAATGAAAAACTGTTTTTT. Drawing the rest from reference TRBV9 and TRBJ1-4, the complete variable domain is DSGVTQTPKHLITATGQRVTLRCSPRSGDLSVYWYQQSLDQGLQFLIQYYNGEERAKGNILERFSAQQFPDLHSELNLSSLELGDSALYFCASSVDAGEGTNEKLFFGSGTQLSVL.

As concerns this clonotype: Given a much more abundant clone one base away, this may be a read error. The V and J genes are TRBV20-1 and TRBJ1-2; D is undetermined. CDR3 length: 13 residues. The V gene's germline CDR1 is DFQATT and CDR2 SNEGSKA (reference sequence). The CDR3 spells CSTRDHLGPGYTF. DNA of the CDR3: TGCAGTACTAGAGACCATCTTGGGCCCGGCTACACCTTC.

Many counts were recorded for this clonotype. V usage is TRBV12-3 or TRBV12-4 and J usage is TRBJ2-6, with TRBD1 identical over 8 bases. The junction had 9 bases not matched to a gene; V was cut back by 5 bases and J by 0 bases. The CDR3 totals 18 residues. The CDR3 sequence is CASSPQGAARSGANVLTF. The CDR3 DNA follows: TGTGCCAGCAGTCCCCAGGGGGCTGCCCGCTCTGGGGCCAACGTCCTGACTTTC.

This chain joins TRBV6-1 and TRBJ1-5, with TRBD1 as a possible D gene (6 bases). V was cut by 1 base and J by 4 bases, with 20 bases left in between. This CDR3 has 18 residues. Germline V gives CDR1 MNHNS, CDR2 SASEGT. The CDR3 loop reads CASSEDRGSTGLNQPQHF. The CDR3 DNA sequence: TGTGCCAGCAGTGAAGATAGGGGGTCCACAGGCCTTAATCAGCCCCAGCATTTT.

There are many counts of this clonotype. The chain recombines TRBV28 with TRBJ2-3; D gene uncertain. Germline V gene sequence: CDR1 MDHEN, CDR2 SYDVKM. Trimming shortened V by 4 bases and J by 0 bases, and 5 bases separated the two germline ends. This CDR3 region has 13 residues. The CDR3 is CASSWASTDTQYF. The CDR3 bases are TGTGCCAGCAGTTGGGCTAGCACAGATACGCAGTATTTT.

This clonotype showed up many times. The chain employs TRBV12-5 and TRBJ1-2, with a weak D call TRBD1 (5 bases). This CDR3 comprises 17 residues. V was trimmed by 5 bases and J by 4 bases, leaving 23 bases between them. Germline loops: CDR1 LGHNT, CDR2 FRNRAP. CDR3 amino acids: CASGRSSLQGKTYGYTF. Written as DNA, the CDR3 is TGTGCTAGTGGTCGTTCATCTTTGCAGGGAAAGACCTATGGCTACACCTTC. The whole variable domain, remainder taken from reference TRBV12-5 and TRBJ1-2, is DARVTQTPRHKVTEMGQEVTMRCQPILGHNTVFWYRQTMMQGLELLAYFRNRAPLDDSGMPKDRFSAEMPDATLATLKIQPSEPRDSAVYFCASGRSSLQGKTYGYTFGSGTRLTVV.

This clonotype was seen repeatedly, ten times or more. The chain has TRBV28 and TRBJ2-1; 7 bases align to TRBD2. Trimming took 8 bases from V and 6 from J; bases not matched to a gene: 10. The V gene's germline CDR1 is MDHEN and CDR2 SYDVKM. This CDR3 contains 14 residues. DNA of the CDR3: TGTGCCAGCGGGTCTTATCGGGAGGCCAATGAGCAGTTCTTC. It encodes CASGSYREANEQFF.

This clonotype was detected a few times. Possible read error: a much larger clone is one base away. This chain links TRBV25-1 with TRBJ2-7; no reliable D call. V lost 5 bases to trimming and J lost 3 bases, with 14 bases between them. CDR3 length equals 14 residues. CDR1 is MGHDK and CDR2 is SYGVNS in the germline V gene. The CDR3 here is CASSPETSSYEQYF. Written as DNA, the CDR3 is TGTGCCAGCAGTCCCGAGACATCAAGCTACGAGCAGTACTTC.

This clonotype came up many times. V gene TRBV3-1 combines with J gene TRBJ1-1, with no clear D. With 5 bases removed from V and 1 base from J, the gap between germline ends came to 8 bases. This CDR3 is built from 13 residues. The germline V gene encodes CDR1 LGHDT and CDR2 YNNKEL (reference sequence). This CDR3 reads CASSFNRNTEAFF. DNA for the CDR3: TGTGCCAGCAGCTTTAACAGGAACACTGAAGCTTTCTTT.

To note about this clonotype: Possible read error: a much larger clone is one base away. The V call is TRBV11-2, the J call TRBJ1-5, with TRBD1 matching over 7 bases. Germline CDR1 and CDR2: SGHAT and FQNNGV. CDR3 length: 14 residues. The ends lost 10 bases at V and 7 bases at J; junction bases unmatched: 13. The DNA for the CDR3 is TGTGCCAACAGTCTAGGACAGGCAGGGCAGCCCCAGCATTTT. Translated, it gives CANSLGQAGQPQHF.

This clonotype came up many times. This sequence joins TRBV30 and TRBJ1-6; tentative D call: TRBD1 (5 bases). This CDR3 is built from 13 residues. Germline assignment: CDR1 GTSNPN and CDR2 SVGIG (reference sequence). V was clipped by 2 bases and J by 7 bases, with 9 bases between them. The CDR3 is CAWSKGLNSPLHF. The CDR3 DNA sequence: TGTGCCTGGAGTAAGGGGCTGAATTCACCCCTCCACTTT.

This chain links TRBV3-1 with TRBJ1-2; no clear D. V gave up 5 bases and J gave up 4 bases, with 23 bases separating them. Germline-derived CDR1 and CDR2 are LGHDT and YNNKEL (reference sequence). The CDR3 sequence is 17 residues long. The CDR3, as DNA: TGTGCCAGCAGCTGCGCTAGCACCCTTCGAAAGACCTATGGCTACACCTTC. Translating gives CASSCASTLRKTYGYTF.